This TCR beta chain was captured in a study of Ad26.COV2.S vaccination and SARS-CoV-2 variants. Study information: Ad26.COV2.S arm of COV1001 included the donor. Into the muscle, Ad26.COV2.S was dosed once or twice, 56 days apart.

Treatment meaning: about 20 received Ad26.COV2.S at low or high dose, single or two shots; 5 received placebo; per-sample allocation not given. Samples were taken on day 63 after the first vaccine or placebo injection. The vaccine antigen was prefusion-stabilized Wuhan SARS-CoV-2 spike. Libraries were prepared by immunoSEQ multiplex PCR; TCRdb keeps only in-frame clonotypes and omits some of them. The top ten hold around 10% of the sample, which has roughly 240,000 clones, approximately 90% seen once. Germline CDR1 reads SGDLS; CDR2 reads YYNGEE. J was trimmed by 7 bases and V by 3 bases; bases with no gene match: 6. This CDR3 comprises 15 residues. As concerns this clone: Its specificity is not known.

Study-wide results and caveats: Placebo recipients trailed vaccine recipients in spike-specific TCR breadth.

The receptor's source is a person between 18 and 59 years old who received the Ad26.COV2.S COVID-19 vaccine or a placebo. The source was peripheral blood, collected in a trial of Ad26.COV2.S vaccine versus placebo. The chain links TRBV9 to TRBJ2-2; 10 bases map to TRBD1. CDR3 sequence: CASSARQGAVGELFF. In nucleotides, the CDR3 is TGTGCCAGCAGCGCCCGACAGGGGGCGGTCGGGGAGCTGTTTTTT.